A selection of T cell receptor beta chains follows, all from one sample in a study of T cells after yellow fever vaccination. In TCRdb, the 5' RACE reads were re-called with MiXCR into one record per CDR3 protein. The sample gives 500,000 to 650,000 distinct CDR3 sequences, about a sixth of which show up once; 15% to 20% is in the top ten. Sequencing was performed on PBMCs, taken 5 days after the first yellow fever vaccination. Every receptor here comes from a man aged 18 to 29 who received the YFV17D yellow fever vaccine. Each CDR3 is given with its conserved first and last residue. A D gene is named only where the DNA matches it firmly. Expanded clones are given a class, and other clones once, few, many or no size at all.

D gene: .
J gene: TRBJ2-1
V gene: TRBV6-5
clone size: .
CDR3 length: 13
CDR3 protein: CASSYTSRDEQFF
CDR3 DNA: TGTGCCAGCAGTTACACGTCTAGGGATGAGCAGTTCTTC

D gene: .
J gene: TRBJ2-3
V gene: TRBV27
clone size: .
CDR3 length: 11
CDR3 protein: CASRQADTQYF
CDR3 DNA: TGTGCCAGCAGACAGGCAGATACGCAGTATTTT

D gene: .
J gene: TRBJ2-7
V gene: TRBV4-1
clone size: .
CDR3 length: 15
CDR3 protein: CASSQPAEPLFEQYF
CDR3 DNA: TGCGCCAGCAGCCAACCGGCAGAGCCCCTATTCGAGCAGTACTTC

D gene: TRBD2
J gene: TRBJ2-3
V gene: TRBV4-1
clone size: .
CDR3 length: 15
CDR3 protein: CASSQDRGVRGTQYF
CDR3 DNA: TGCGCCAGCAGCCAAGATCGGGGGGTACGGGGTACGCAGTATTTT

D gene: .
J gene: TRBJ1-2
V gene: TRBV6-6
clone size: many
CDR3 length: 12
CDR3 protein: CAGLGDDYGYTF
CDR3 DNA: TGTGCCGGACTAGGAGACGACTATGGCTACACCTTC

D gene: .
J gene: TRBJ2-7
V gene: TRBV6-5
clone size: few
CDR3 length: 13
CDR3 protein: CASSYSKWYEQYF
CDR3 DNA: TGTGCCAGCAGTTACTCGAAGTGGTACGAGCAGTACTTC

D gene: TRBD2
J gene: TRBJ2-5
V gene: TRBV6-5
clone size: .
CDR3 length: 16
CDR3 protein: CASSLLVGTRAETQYF
CDR3 DNA: TGTGCCAGCAGTTTACTCGTAGGGACTAGGGCGGAGACCCAGTACTTC

D gene: .
J gene: TRBJ2-4
V gene: TRBV4-1
clone size: .
CDR3 length: 17
CDR3 protein: CASSQEGGGGNQNIQYF
CDR3 DNA: TGCGCCAGCAGCCAAGAGGGGGGCGGGGGCAACCAAAACATTCAGTACTTC

D gene: .
J gene: TRBJ1-2
V gene: TRBV29-1
clone size: few
CDR3 length: 11
CDR3 protein: CSVGSNYGYTF
CDR3 DNA: TGCAGCGTTGGGTCTAACTATGGCTACACCTTC

D gene: .
J gene: TRBJ1-2
V gene: TRBV10-2
clone size: .
CDR3 length: 13
CDR3 protein: CASTPWQEGGYTF
CDR3 DNA: TGCGCCAGCACCCCGTGGCAGGAGGGGGGCTACACCTTC

D gene: .
J gene: TRBJ1-2
V gene: TRBV3-1
clone size: few
CDR3 length: 15
CDR3 protein: CASSQAREINYGYTF
CDR3 DNA: TGTGCCAGCAGCCAAGCCAGGGAGATCAACTATGGCTACACCTTC

D gene: .
J gene: TRBJ1-2
V gene: TRBV18
clone size: .
CDR3 length: 13
CDR3 protein: CASSPGVVHGYTF
CDR3 DNA: TGTGCCAGCTCACCAGGGGTGGTGCATGGCTACACCTTC

D gene: .
J gene: TRBJ1-4
V gene: TRBV5-1
clone size: few
CDR3 length: 14
CDR3 protein: CASRSGVANEKLFF
CDR3 DNA: TGCGCCAGCAGAAGCGGAGTCGCTAATGAAAAACTGTTTTTT

D gene: TRBD1
J gene: TRBJ1-4
V gene: TRBV4-3
clone size: once
CDR3 length: 15
CDR3 protein: CASSQDDRGEEKLFF
CDR3 DNA: TGCGCCAGCAGCCAAGACGACAGGGGTGAAGAAAAACTGTTTTTT

D gene: .
J gene: TRBJ1-6
V gene: TRBV5-1
clone size: .
CDR3 length: 15
CDR3 protein: CASSLAQSSYSPLHF
CDR3 DNA: TGCGCCAGCAGCTTGGCACAGTCTAGTTATTCACCCCTCCACTTT

D gene: .
J gene: TRBJ2-1
V gene: TRBV3-1
clone size: few
CDR3 length: 12
CDR3 protein: CASIGVFNEQFF
CDR3 DNA: TGTGCCAGCATCGGTGTATTTAATGAGCAGTTCTTC

D gene: .
J gene: TRBJ1-2
V gene: TRBV3-1
clone size: few
CDR3 length: 14
CDR3 protein: CASSQGASTYGYTF
CDR3 DNA: TGTGCCAGCAGCCAAGGGGCCTCGACCTATGGCTACACCTTC

D gene: .
J gene: TRBJ2-5
V gene: TRBV5-1
clone size: few
CDR3 length: 15
CDR3 protein: CASSLGGGAQETQYF
CDR3 DNA: TGCGCCAGCAGCCTCGGAGGGGGGGCTCAAGAGACCCAGTACTTC

D gene: .
J gene: TRBJ2-1
V gene: TRBV13
clone size: .
CDR3 length: 15
CDR3 protein: CASSLFGTHYNEQFF
CDR3 DNA: TGTGCCAGCAGCTTATTCGGGACACACTACAATGAGCAGTTCTTC

D gene: .
J gene: TRBJ2-2
V gene: TRBV29-1
clone size: .
CDR3 length: 12
CDR3 protein: CSVPGGAGELFF
CDR3 DNA: TGCAGCGTCCCCGGAGGGGCCGGGGAGCTGTTTTTT

D gene: .
J gene: TRBJ1-1
V gene: TRBV7-6
clone size: .
CDR3 length: 16
CDR3 protein: CASSQPTGTINTEAFF
CDR3 DNA: TGTGCCAGCAGCCAACCCACCGGGACAATCAACACTGAAGCTTTCTTT

D gene: .
J gene: TRBJ1-1
V gene: TRBV5-1
clone size: few
CDR3 length: 14
CDR3 protein: CASSQLRVNTEAFF
CDR3 DNA: TGCGCCAGCAGCCAACTCCGGGTGAACACTGAAGCTTTCTTT

D gene: .
J gene: TRBJ1-5
V gene: TRBV6-2/TRBV6-3
clone size: few
CDR3 length: 15
CDR3 protein: CASSYPQGSNQPQHF
CDR3 DNA: TGTGCCAGCAGTTACCCCCAAGGAAGCAATCAGCCCCAGCATTTT

D gene: TRBD1
J gene: TRBJ2-1
V gene: TRBV18
clone size: .
CDR3 length: 15
CDR3 protein: CASSQTGTAGNEQFF
CDR3 DNA: TGTGCCAGCTCACAAACCGGGACAGCCGGCAATGAGCAGTTCTTC

D gene: TRBD1
J gene: TRBJ2-1
V gene: TRBV24-1
clone size: many
CDR3 length: 13
CDR3 protein: CATNGQGAYEQFF
CDR3 DNA: TGTGCCACCAACGGACAGGGGGCTTATGAGCAGTTCTTC

D gene: .
J gene: TRBJ2-1
V gene: TRBV3-1
clone size: few
CDR3 length: 17
CDR3 protein: CASSQDRARRSYNEQFF
CDR3 DNA: TGTGCCAGCAGCCAAGATAGGGCAAGGCGCTCCTACAATGAGCAGTTCTTC

D gene: TRBD2
J gene: TRBJ2-1
V gene: TRBV9
clone size: .
CDR3 length: 15
CDR3 protein: CASSRAGGGGDEQFF
CDR3 DNA: TGTGCCAGCAGTAGAGCGGGGGGGGGCGGCGATGAGCAGTTCTTC

D gene: .
J gene: TRBJ1-3
V gene: TRBV12-5
clone size: few
CDR3 length: 13
CDR3 protein: CASGGNSGNTIYF
CDR3 DNA: TGTGCTAGTGGGGGAAACTCTGGAAACACCATATATTTT

D gene: .
J gene: TRBJ2-2
V gene: TRBV29-1
clone size: few
CDR3 length: 13
CDR3 protein: CSVAAVNTGELFF
CDR3 DNA: TGCAGCGTTGCAGCCGTGAACACCGGGGAGCTGTTTTTT

D gene: .
J gene: TRBJ1-5
V gene: TRBV20-1
clone size: few
CDR3 length: 14
CDR3 protein: CSALGRVLDQPQHF
CDR3 DNA: TGCAGTGCTCTGGGACGGGTTCTTGATCAGCCCCAGCATTTT

D gene: .
J gene: TRBJ2-5
V gene: TRBV5-1
clone size: .
CDR3 length: 14
CDR3 protein: CASSLQSPRETQYF
CDR3 DNA: TGCGCCAGCAGCTTACAGTCACCAAGAGAGACCCAGTACTTC

D gene: .
J gene: TRBJ2-7
V gene: TRBV27
clone size: .
CDR3 length: 15
CDR3 protein: CASSLSPTPPYEQYF
CDR3 DNA: TGTGCCAGCAGTTTATCGCCGACACCGCCCTACGAGCAGTACTTC

D gene: .
J gene: TRBJ1-4
V gene: TRBV27
clone size: .
CDR3 length: 16
CDR3 protein: CASSLSPAQINEKLFF
CDR3 DNA: TGTGCCAGCAGTTTATCACCAGCACAGATTAATGAAAAACTGTTTTTT

D gene: TRBD2
J gene: TRBJ2-6
V gene: TRBV19
clone size: .
CDR3 length: 18
CDR3 protein: CASSFLAGGPPGANVLTF
CDR3 DNA: TGTGCCAGTAGCTTCCTAGCGGGGGGGCCCCCTGGGGCCAACGTCCTGACTTTC

D gene: TRBD2
J gene: TRBJ2-3
V gene: TRBV4-3
clone size: few
CDR3 length: 18
CDR3 protein: CASSQDGPSGASTDTQYF
CDR3 DNA: TGCGCCAGCAGCCAAGATGGGCCTAGCGGTGCTAGCACAGATACGCAGTATTTT

D gene: .
J gene: TRBJ2-5
V gene: TRBV24-1
clone size: .
CDR3 length: 13
CDR3 protein: CATRGEAQETQYF
CDR3 DNA: TGTGCCACCAGAGGGGAGGCCCAAGAGACCCAGTACTTC

D gene: .
J gene: TRBJ2-5
V gene: TRBV5-6
clone size: few
CDR3 length: 15
CDR3 protein: CASHFRGRSQETQYF
CDR3 DNA: TGTGCCAGCCATTTCAGAGGAAGGAGTCAAGAGACCCAGTACTTC

D gene: .
J gene: TRBJ2-1
V gene: TRBV11-1
clone size: .
CDR3 length: 20
CDR3 protein: CASSLDPPWGAATSVNEQFF
CDR3 DNA: TGTGCCAGCAGCTTAGACCCTCCTTGGGGAGCGGCGACGTCCGTCAATGAGCAGTTCTTC

D gene: TRBD1
J gene: TRBJ1-2
V gene: TRBV4-1
clone size: few
CDR3 length: 14
CDR3 protein: CASSQRTGGVGYTF
CDR3 DNA: TGCGCCAGCAGCCAAAGGACAGGGGGAGTTGGCTACACCTTC

D gene: TRBD2
J gene: TRBJ2-2
V gene: TRBV7-2
clone size: .
CDR3 length: 16
CDR3 protein: CASSYAGGRVTGELFF
CDR3 DNA: TGTGCCAGCAGCTACGCGGGGGGGCGGGTCACCGGGGAGCTGTTTTTT

D gene: .
J gene: TRBJ1-1
V gene: TRBV12-3/TRBV12-4
clone size: many
CDR3 length: 12
CDR3 protein: CASSFVSFEAFF
CDR3 DNA: TGTGCCAGCAGTTTTGTTTCCTTTGAAGCTTTCTTT

D gene: .
J gene: TRBJ1-6
V gene: TRBV29-1
clone size: .
CDR3 length: 13
CDR3 protein: CSAAEGPNSPLHF
CDR3 DNA: TGCAGTGCCGCGGAGGGACCTAATTCACCCCTCCACTTT

D gene: .
J gene: TRBJ1-3
V gene: TRBV19
clone size: few
CDR3 length: 15
CDR3 protein: CASSSGYLFGDTIYF
CDR3 DNA: TGTGCCAGTAGTTCTGGGTATCTCTTCGGAGACACCATATATTTT

D gene: .
J gene: TRBJ2-1
V gene: TRBV11-2
clone size: .
CDR3 length: 17
CDR3 protein: CASSAVEVGGFYNEQFF
CDR3 DNA: TGTGCCAGCAGCGCCGTAGAGGTCGGGGGTTTCTACAATGAGCAGTTCTTC

D gene: TRBD1
J gene: TRBJ1-2
V gene: TRBV7-2
clone size: few
CDR3 length: 13
CDR3 protein: CASSPGQGYGYTF
CDR3 DNA: TGTGCCAGCAGCCCTGGACAGGGGTATGGCTACACCTTC

D gene: TRBD1
J gene: TRBJ2-5
V gene: TRBV30
clone size: .
CDR3 length: 14
CDR3 protein: CACRRAGGPGTQYF
CDR3 DNA: TGTGCCTGCAGACGGGCAGGGGGTCCAGGAACCCAGTACTTC

D gene: .
J gene: TRBJ1-4
V gene: TRBV12-3/TRBV12-4
clone size: .
CDR3 length: 13
CDR3 protein: CASSFGQREKLFF
CDR3 DNA: TGTGCCAGCAGTTTCGGTCAACGAGAAAAACTGTTTTTT

D gene: TRBD1
J gene: TRBJ2-3
V gene: TRBV12-5
clone size: .
CDR3 length: 17
CDR3 protein: CASGIGQAPSSTDTQYF
CDR3 DNA: TGTGCTAGTGGAATCGGACAGGCCCCCTCTAGCACAGATACGCAGTATTTT

D gene: TRBD2
J gene: TRBJ2-1
V gene: TRBV5-5
clone size: few
CDR3 length: 16
CDR3 protein: CASSSSGGAIYNEQFF
CDR3 DNA: TGTGCCAGCAGCTCTAGCGGGGGGGCCATTTACAATGAGCAGTTCTTC

D gene: .
J gene: TRBJ2-7
V gene: TRBV9
clone size: .
CDR3 length: 15
CDR3 protein: CASSVGTTSSYEQYF
CDR3 DNA: TGTGCCAGCAGCGTAGGGACTACCAGCTCCTACGAGCAGTACTTC